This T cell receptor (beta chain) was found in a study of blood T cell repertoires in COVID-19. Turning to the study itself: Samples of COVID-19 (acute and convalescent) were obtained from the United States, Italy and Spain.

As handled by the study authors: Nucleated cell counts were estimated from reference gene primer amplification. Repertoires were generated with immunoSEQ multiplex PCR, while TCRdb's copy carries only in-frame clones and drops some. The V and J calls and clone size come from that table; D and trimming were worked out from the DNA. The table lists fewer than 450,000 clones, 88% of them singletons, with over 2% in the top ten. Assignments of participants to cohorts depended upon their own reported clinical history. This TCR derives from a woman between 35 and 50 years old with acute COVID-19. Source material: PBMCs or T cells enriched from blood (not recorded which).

The CDR3 DNA sequence: TGTGCCAGTAAAGGACAGGGAAATAATTCACCCCTCCACTTT. Protein: CASKGQGNNSPLHF. This chain links TRBV19 with TRBJ1-6; 8 nucleotides agree with TRBD1. The CDR3 sequence is 14 residues long. Unmatched junction bases numbered 4, after V lost 7 bases and J lost 5 bases. The germline CDR1 and CDR2 sequences are LNHDA and SQIVND (reference sequence).